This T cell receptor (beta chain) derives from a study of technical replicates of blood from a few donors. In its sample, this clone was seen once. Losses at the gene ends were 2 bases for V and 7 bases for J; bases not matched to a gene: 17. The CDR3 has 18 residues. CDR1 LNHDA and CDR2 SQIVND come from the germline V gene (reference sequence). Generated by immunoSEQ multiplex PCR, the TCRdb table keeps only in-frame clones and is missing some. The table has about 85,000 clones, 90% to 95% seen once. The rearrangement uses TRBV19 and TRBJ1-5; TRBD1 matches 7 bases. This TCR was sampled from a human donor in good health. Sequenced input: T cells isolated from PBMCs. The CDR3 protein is CASSISRGRRHSGQPQHF. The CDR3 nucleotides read TGTGCCAGTAGTATATCGAGGGGGCGAAGACATAGTGGACAGCCCCAGCATTTT.